This entry features one T cell receptor beta chain sequence. V shed 0 bases and J 8 bases; nucleotides not matched to a gene: 15. From germline, CDR1 is MNHEY and CDR2 SMNVEV (reference sequence). The CDR3 sequence is 18 residues long. This entry comes from a study of blood T cell repertoires in COVID-19. Only in-frame clones appear in the TCRdb table, and some are missing; sequencing was by immunoSEQ multiplex PCR. The top ten hold about 12% of the sample, which has about 70,000 clones, approximately 83% seen once. V usage is TRBV27 and J usage is TRBJ1-2; TRBD1 matches 10 bases. The material sequenced was peripheral blood. This receptor was identified in a human donor in a cohort sampled during active COVID-19. The DNA of the CDR3 is TGTGCCAGCAGTTTATCCTCCATACCGAGAGGACAGGGGGGAGGCTACACCTTC. This gives the protein CASSLSSIPRGQGGGYTF.